This passage covers 23 T cell receptor beta chains from one sample sequenced in a study of cytomegalovirus exposure and HLA in healthy donors. In the PCR, 60 Vbeta and 13 Jbeta primers were used. Repertoires were generated with immunoSEQ multiplex PCR, while TCRdb's copy carries only in-frame clones and drops some. Of about 83,000 clones in the sample, about four fifths were seen once. The sample was PBMCs. All receptors derive from a woman in her twenties or thirties in good health and CMV-seronegative.

This chain links TRBV15 with TRBJ2-5; the D gene is possibly TRBD1 (6 bases). Germline loops: CDR1 LNHNV, CDR2 YYDKDF (reference sequence). This CDR3 is 14 amino acids long. V was trimmed by 5 bases and J by 5 bases, leaving 15 bases between them. CDR3 nucleotide sequence: TGTGCCACCAGCCCGGGACAAAACGCTGAGACCCAGTACTTC. It translates to CATSPGQNAETQYF.

This rearrangement joins TRBV29-1 to TRBJ1-1; D unresolved. The CDR3 totals 13 residues. The V gene lost 5 bases and the J gene lost 4 bases, with 14 bases spanning the gap. The germline V gene has CDR1 SQVTM and CDR2 ANQGSEA. The CDR3 nucleotides are TGCAGCGTTTCTCCCGGCGGTCCCACTGAAGCTTTCTTT. Translating it yields CSVSPGGPTEAFF. Variable domain in full (rest from reference TRBV29-1 and TRBJ1-1): SAVISQKPSRDICQRGTSLTIQCQVDSQVTMMFWYRQQPGQSLTLIATANQGSEATYESGFVIDKFPISRPNLTFSTLTVSNMSPEDSSIYLCSVSPGGPTEAFFGQGTRLTVV.

This sequence joins TRBV5-1 and TRBJ2-1; TRBD2 aligns across 7 bases. Germline trimming cut 4 bases from V and 5 bases from J; bases unmatched to any gene: 12. The V gene's germline CDR1 is SGHRS and CDR2 YFSETQ. This CDR3 has 16 residues. The CDR3 loop reads CASSPGRSGPNNEQFF. Here the CDR3 DNA reads TGCGCCAGCAGCCCGGGACGTAGCGGGCCAAACAATGAGCAGTTCTTC. Full variable domain (remainder filled in from reference TRBV5-1 and TRBJ2-1): KAGVTQTPRYLIKTRGQQVTLSCSPISGHRSVSWYQQTPGQGLQFLFEYFSETQRNKGNFPGRFSGRQFSNSRSEMNVSTLELGDSALYLCASSPGRSGPNNEQFFGPGTRLTVL.

The V call is TRBV5-4, the J call TRBJ1-4; tentative D call: TRBD1 (5 bases). Looked up from germline, CDR1 is SGHNT and CDR2 is YYREEE (reference sequence). The CDR3 totals 13 residues. CDR3: CAYAGRSNEKLFF. CDR3 coding DNA: TGTGCGTATGCGGGACGGTCTAATGAAAAACTGTTTTTT.

The chain joins TRBV9 to TRBJ2-7, with 11 bases identical to TRBD2. Germline trimming cut 0 bases from V and 2 bases from J; bases unmatched to any gene: 4. The CDR3 runs to 16 residues. The germline V gene has CDR1 SGDLS and CDR2 YYNGEE. CDR3 residues: CASSVERLAGTYEQYF. The CDR3 nucleotides read TGTGCCAGCAGCGTAGAGCGACTAGCGGGAACCTACGAGCAGTACTTC.

This rearrangement joins TRBV11-3 to TRBJ2-3; D may be TRBD1 (6 bases). From germline, CDR1 is SGHNT and CDR2 YENEEA. Trimming removed 2 bases at V and 0 bases at J, with 9 bases between. The CDR3 length is 15 residues. Written as DNA, the CDR3 is TGTGCCAGCAGCTTACAGGGGCTGAGCACAGATACGCAGTATTTT. As protein: CASSLQGLSTDTQYF.

This chain's CDR3 is CASRTGQGNTIYF. As DNA, the CDR3 is TGTGCCAGCAGAACGGGACAGGGAAACACCATATATTTT. The chain carries TRBV2 and TRBJ1-3, with TRBD1 matching 7 bases. CDR3 length equals 13 residues. Germline V gene sequence: CDR1 SNHLY, CDR2 FYNNEI. J gave up 4 bases and V 6 bases, and 3 bases lay outside the gene matches.

The chain combines TRBV6-4 with TRBJ1-2, with 8 nucleotides matching TRBD1. Germline V lookup: CDR1 MRHNA, CDR2 SNTAGT. This CDR3 has 18 amino acids. Losses at the gene ends were 0 bases for V and 8 bases for J; bases not matched to a gene: 17. CDR3 protein: CASSDSSRKDRVIRGYTF. Written as DNA, the CDR3 is TGTGCCAGCAGTGACTCGAGTCGAAAGGACAGGGTTATAAGGGGCTACACCTTC.

This clone came up once. The CDR3 region has the DNA TGCAGCGCCCATACAGGGGTAGGGGAGACCCAGTACTTC. Its translation: CSAHTGVGETQYF. This chain links TRBV29-1 with TRBJ2-5; 7 bases fit TRBD1. The V gene end was trimmed by 7 bases and the J gene end by 5 bases; junction bases not matched to a gene: 10. CDR1 is SQVTM, CDR2 ANQGSEA, per germline. The CDR3 covers 13 residues.

The chain has TRBV9 and TRBJ1-3; 9 nucleotides match TRBD1. The CDR3 spans 15 residues. The germline gives CDR1 SGDLS, CDR2 YYNGEE. The trim removed 0 bases at V and 4 bases at J, leaving 2 bases unmatched. The CDR3 loop is CASSVDGTGGNTIYF. DNA of the CDR3: TGTGCCAGCAGCGTAGACGGGACAGGGGGAAACACCATATATTTT. Based on the CDR3 plus reference TRBV9 and TRBJ1-3, the full variable domain is DSGVTQTPKHLITATGQRVTLRCSPRSGDLSVYWYQQSLDQGLQFLIQYYNGEERAKGNILERFSAQQFPDLHSELNLSSLELGDSALYFCASSVDGTGGNTIYFGEGSWLTVV.

J is TRBJ1-1 and V is TRBV30; the D gene is possibly TRBD1 (6 bases). The length of the CDR3 is 11 residues. V was cut by 3 bases and J by 4 bases, with 6 bases left in between. Germline V gene lookup returns CDR1 GTSNPN and CDR2 SVGIG (reference sequence). CDR3 sequence reads: CAWSRGTEAFF. The CDR3 coding sequence is TGTGCCTGGAGCAGGGGCACTGAAGCTTTCTTT.

CDR3 protein: CASSPDRNSNQPQHF. The CDR3 DNA follows: TGTGCCAGCTCACCTGACAGGAACAGTAATCAGCCCCAGCATTTT. This rearrangement joins TRBV18 to TRBJ1-5, with D perhaps matching TRBD1 (6 bases). The V and J ends lost 3 bases and 4 bases respectively, with 13 bases between them. The germline CDR1 and CDR2 sequences are KGHSH and LQKENI. The CDR3 sequence is 15 residues long.

The rearrangement uses TRBV19 and TRBJ2-7, with 8 positions matching TRBD1. Germline CDR1 and CDR2: LNHDA and SQIVND (reference sequence). This CDR3 region has 14 residues. After removal of 5 bases from V and 5 bases from J, the junction contained 8 bases not matched to a gene. CDR3 amino acids: CASSGGQARDEQYF. The CDR3 DNA follows: TGTGCCAGTAGTGGGGGACAGGCCCGCGACGAGCAGTACTTC.

The chain joins TRBV18 to TRBJ2-1, with D perhaps matching TRBD2 (5 bases). The V gene's germline CDR1 is KGHSH and CDR2 LQKENI. The germline V and J ends were trimmed by 0 bases and 3 bases, with 12 bases remaining between them. The CDR3 is 16 amino acids. In DNA form, the CDR3 reads TGTGCCAGCTCACCACCAGCGCGGGTTCTCTACAATGAGCAGTTCTTC. Protein: CASSPPARVLYNEQFF.

The J gene is TRBJ1-3, the V gene TRBV11-2; D is unclear. Trimming pared 4 bases from V and 4 bases from J, leaving 14 bases between. The CDR3 has 15 amino acids. The germline CDR1 and CDR2 sequences are SGHAT and FQNNGV. The CDR3 is CASSSLSAEGNTIYF. The DNA of the CDR3 is TGTGCCAGCAGCTCCCTGAGCGCTGAGGGAAACACCATATATTTT.

The V and J genes are TRBV10-3 and TRBJ1-5; D remains ambiguous. Between the trimmed V and J ends, which lost 3 bases and 4 bases, there was a span of 4 bases. Germline CDR1 reads ENHRY; CDR2 reads SYGVKD. CDR3 length: 12 amino acids. DNA of the CDR3: TGTGCCATCAGTGAACAGAATCAGCCCCAGCATTTT. Protein sequence: CAISEQNQPQHF.

V gene TRBV4-3 combines with J gene TRBJ2-5; the D gene is possibly TRBD2 (5 bases). The germline V gene encodes CDR1 LGHNA and CDR2 YSLEER. V lost 5 bases and J lost 5, with 18 bases in between. CDR3 size: 15 residues. The CDR3 loop reads CASSARKTSRETQYF. In DNA, the CDR3 is TGCGCCAGCAGCGCAAGGAAAACTAGTCGGGAGACCCAGTACTTC.

The gene calls are TRBV7-8 and TRBJ1-4; D perhaps matches TRBD1 (5 bases). CDR3 size: 14 residues. V gave up 0 bases and J gave up 5 bases, with 7 bases separating them. Per germline, CDR1 SGHVS and CDR2 FQNEAQ. The CDR3 DNA reads TGTGCCAGCAGCTTAGCGGGGGGAAATGAAAAACTGTTTTTT. It is translated as CASSLAGGNEKLFF. The whole variable domain, remainder taken from reference TRBV7-8 and TRBJ1-4, is GAGVSQSPRYKVAKRGQDVALRCDPISGHVSLFWYQQALGQGPEFLTYFQNEAQLDKSGLPSDRFFAERPEGSVSTLKIQRTQQEDSAVYLCASSLAGGNEKLFFGSGTQLSVL.

The chain uses TRBV28 and TRBJ1-5, with a tentative D call TRBD1 (6 bases). The V end was cut by 9 bases, the J end by 5 bases, with 14 bases between. This CDR3 is built from 13 residues. Germline V lookup: CDR1 MDHEN, CDR2 SYDVKM. CDR3 nucleotide sequence: TGTGCCAGTAATACAGGACAGTATCAGCCCCAGCATTTT. Protein sequence: CASNTGQYQPQHF.

This clone has only a few counts. The chain uses TRBV6-5 and TRBJ1-4; D gene uncertain. Germline values: CDR1 MNHEY, CDR2 SVGAGI. The V gene lost 6 bases and the J gene lost 4 bases, with 9 bases spanning the gap. CDR3 length: 13 amino acids. CDR3 region: CASSGGINEKLFF. As DNA, the CDR3 is TGTGCCAGCAGCGGAGGGATTAATGAAAAACTGTTTTTT.

V gene TRBV5-1 combines with J gene TRBJ2-4; 11 bases map to TRBD1. V was pared by 2 bases and J by 7 bases, with 11 bases of the junction left unmatched. The CDR3 sequence is 17 residues long. Looked up from germline, CDR1 is SGHRS and CDR2 is YFSETQ. CDR3 protein: CASSFGTGGPSLNIQYF. The DNA for the CDR3 is TGCGCCAGCAGCTTCGGGACAGGGGGTCCTTCCCTCAACATTCAGTACTTC.

As for this clone: Sequence at one end of the junction differs from germline and may be a read error. The V call is TRBV7-9, the J call TRBJ2-7; TRBD2 agrees at 10 bases. The CDR3 contains 15 residues. Looked up from germline, CDR1 is SEHNR and CDR2 is FQNEAQ (reference sequence). The DNA for the CDR3 is TGTTCCAGCAGCGATAGCGGGAGGTCTACCTACGAGCAGTACTTC. Its protein is CSSSDSGRSTYEQYF.

The chain carries TRBV9 and TRBJ2-5, with D perhaps TRBD1 (6 bases). The DNA end favors TRBJ2-7, so the J call may be wrong. Per the germline V gene, CDR1 is SGDLS and CDR2 is YYNGEE. The CDR3 has 16 residues. The CDR3 nucleotides read TGTGCCAGCAGCGTAGCAACTGGGGGCGAGTTGTACGAGCAGTACTTC. Amino acids: CASSVATGGELYEQYF.